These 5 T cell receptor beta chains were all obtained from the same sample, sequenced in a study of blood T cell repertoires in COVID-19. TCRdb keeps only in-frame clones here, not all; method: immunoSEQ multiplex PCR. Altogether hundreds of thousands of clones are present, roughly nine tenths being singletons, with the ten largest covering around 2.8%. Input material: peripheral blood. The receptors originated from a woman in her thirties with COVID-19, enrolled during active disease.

The CDR3: CASSSTLTGDSKNEKLFF. As DNA, the CDR3 is TGTGCCAGCAGCTCTACTCTTACGGGGGACAGCAAAAATGAAAAACTGTTTTTT. This chain connects TRBV7-9 to TRBJ1-4; 7 positions match TRBD1. Per the germline V gene, CDR1 is SEHNR and CDR2 is FQNEAQ (reference sequence). CDR3 length equals 18 residues. Losses at the gene ends were 4 bases for V and 5 bases for J; bases not matched to a gene: 16. The complete variable domain, with remaining parts taken from reference TRBV7-9 and TRBJ1-4, reads DTGVSQNPRHKITKRGQNVTFRCDPISEHNRLYWYRQTLGQGPEFLTYFQNEAQLEKSRLLSDRFSAERPKGSFSTLEIQRTEQGDSAMYLCASSSTLTGDSKNEKLFFGSGTQLSVL.

The CDR3 DNA reads TGTGCCAGCAGTTCGGACAGGGAGGATCAGCCCCAGCATTTT. Encoded protein: CASSSDREDQPQHF. The chain is built from TRBV5-5 and TRBJ1-5; 8 bases agree with TRBD1. CDR3 length: 14 residues. CDR1 is SGHKS and CDR2 is YYEKEE in the germline V gene (reference sequence). Trimming took 5 bases from V and 5 from J; bases not matched to a gene: 6.

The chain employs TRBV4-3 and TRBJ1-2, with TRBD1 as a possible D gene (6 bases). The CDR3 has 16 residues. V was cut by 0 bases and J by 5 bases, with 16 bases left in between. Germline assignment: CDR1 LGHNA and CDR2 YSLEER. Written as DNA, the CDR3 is TGCGCCAGCAGCCAAGATATGGGGGCCATAACTTATGGCTACACCTTC. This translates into CASSQDMGAITYGYTF.

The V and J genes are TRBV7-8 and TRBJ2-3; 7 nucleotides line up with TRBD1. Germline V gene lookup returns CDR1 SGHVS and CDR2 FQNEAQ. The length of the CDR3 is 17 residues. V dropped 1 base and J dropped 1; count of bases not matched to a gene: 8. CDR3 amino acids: CASSLGATGVGTDTQYF. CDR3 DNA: TGTGCCAGCAGCTTAGGAGCAACAGGGGTCGGCACAGATACGCAGTATTTT.

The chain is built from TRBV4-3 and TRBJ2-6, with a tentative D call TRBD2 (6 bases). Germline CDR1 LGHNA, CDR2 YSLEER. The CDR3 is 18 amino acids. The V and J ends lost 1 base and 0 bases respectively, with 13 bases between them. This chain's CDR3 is CASSQGEVILSGANVLTF. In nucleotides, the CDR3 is TGCGCCAGCAGCCAAGGGGAGGTCATCCTCTCTGGGGCCAACGTCCTGACTTTC.